These T cell receptor beta chains were read from a single sample in a study of blood T cell repertoires in COVID-19. Method: immunoSEQ multiplex PCR; TCRdb's copy keeps in-frame clones and lacks some. The repertoire holds around 170,000 clones, with more than 65% as singletons. Source material: peripheral blood. These receptors were obtained from a woman older than 75 with acute or convalescent COVID-19. The conserved cysteine and the conserved F or W are not part of the CDR3 here.

CDR3 protein,V gene
SVERQGSEKLF,TRBV29-1
ASSSDRRTQY,TRBV6-5
ASSQGRGGEKLF,TRBV4-1
ASSPNSLPYNEQF,TRBV7-2
ASSTGGYGYT,TRBV28
ASSIREGLNTEAF,TRBV19
ASSSTSGQMNTEAF,TRBV28
ASSLSGSGIGELF,TRBV9
ATSSLSGELF,TRBV15
ASSWGRDQPQH,TRBV12-3/TRBV12-4
ASSQGDRGRRYTDTQY,TRBV4-1
ASSLNRVNSPLH,TRBV28
ASSLEDSYEQY,TRBV11-2
ASSLEGQRLAKNIQY,TRBV5-1
ASSPDWREQF,TRBV10-2
ASSSTGGMDQPQH,TRBV5-1
ASSHTDSINSPLH,TRBV4-1
ASSLVLAGVNEQF,TRBV5-1
ASSFSQGAYNEQF,TRBV5-1
AIRGLGVGTGELF,TRBV10-3
ASSEGADEKLF,TRBV12-3/TRBV12-4
ASRREQMNTEAF,TRBV27
ASSWTGSGETQY,TRBV19
ASSVVPLALNTEAF,TRBV9
ASSQRTGANSPLH,TRBV4-1
ASLYNTEAF,TRBV28
ASSQGAPTEQY,TRBV3-1/TRBV3-2
ASSLALSGGPQQETQY,TRBV7-8
ASSSELAGSDTQY,TRBV5-1
ASSPTDRNTGELF,TRBV3-1/TRBV3-2
ASSLLVESSGRAGETQY,TRBV5-4
ASSQAYGNEQF,TRBV3-1/TRBV3-2
ASSPRVYNSPLH,TRBV3-1/TRBV3-2
ASSSGSSVNEQF,TRBV28
ASSLGLMAGGATREQY,TRBV11-2
ASSRTGTNTGELF,TRBV7-9
ASSPSGLADTQY,TRBV7-2
ASSATGRFGEQF,TRBV2
ASSLAGVTEAF,TRBV5-5
ASSPPAGGHNEQF,TRBV18
ASSLGPMNTEAF,TRBV13
ASGLVPWQLAGGYGANVLT,TRBV12-5
ATSESGQPDYGYT,TRBV24-1
ASSLTGGPTNEKLF,TRBV5-1
ASRGMGGYGYT,TRBV6-5
ASSLDPGVNTEAF,TRBV5-1
ASSEPGQGLLAF,TRBV10-2
ASSYSGQGPYGYT,TRBV6-5
ASSQDGGTFGLTGNTIY,TRBV4-2
ASSDMGGNTIY,TRBV5-4
ASSIGQGAGETQY,TRBV7-8
SVDVGAEEKLF,TRBV29-1
ASSRDRGIGYT,TRBV3-1/TRBV3-2
ASRTGGTEAF,TRBV5-1
ASRRGAYNEQF,TRBV2
ASSPPGVQETQY,TRBV18
ASSLLRGLNEKLF,TRBV28
ASSREPYNEQF,TRBV6-4
ASSLDRGTGNTIY,TRBV5-1
ASGDRVITDTQY,TRBV7-2